A single sample gave rise to the 11 T cell receptor beta chains below, sequenced in a study of siplizumab effects on memory and regulatory T cells. The data were produced by immunoSEQ multiplex PCR, yet TCRdb's version contains in-frame clones alone and is incomplete. The table lists over 45,000 clones, around 97% of them singletons. Material: naive CD8+ T cells sorted from blood. These receptor sequences come from a human donor in good health.

V is TRBV6-5 and J is TRBJ2-1, with 7 bases aligning to TRBD1. This CDR3 has 11 residues. The germline V gene encodes CDR1 MNHEY and CDR2 SVGAGI. V shed 6 bases and J 10 bases; nucleotides not matched to a gene: 3. Written as DNA, the CDR3 is TGTGCCAGCAGAAGGGGGCCCGAGCAGTTCTTC. It is translated as CASRRGPEQFF.

This sequence joins TRBV4-1 and TRBJ2-6, with D possibly being TRBD1 (6 bases). This CDR3 region has 14 residues. V gave up 8 bases and J gave up 2 bases, with 10 bases separating them. Germline values: CDR1 MGHRA, CDR2 YSYEKL. This CDR3 reads CASRPGAGANVLTF. DNA of the CDR3: TGCGCCAGCCGTCCAGGGGCTGGGGCCAACGTCCTGACTTTC.

The chain links TRBV9 to TRBJ2-7; 9 positions match TRBD1. This CDR3 contains 15 residues. The germline gives CDR1 SGDLS, CDR2 YYNGEE. The J segment lost 2 bases and the V segment lost 3 bases, leaving 6 bases of the junction unmatched. Here the CDR3 DNA reads TGTGCCAGCAGCGCGGGACAGGGAACCCCCTACGAGCAGTACTTC. Its translation is CASSAGQGTPYEQYF.

The chain recombines TRBV4-1 with TRBJ1-1; TRBD1 matches at 9 bases. Germline V CDR1 and CDR2: MGHRA, YSYEKL. CDR3 length: 18 amino acids. Trimming at V came to 4 bases and at J to 4 bases, leaving 16 bases not matched to a gene. Here the CDR3 DNA reads TGCGCCAGCAGCCTAAAATTGGGACAGGGTTATGTTTCCACTGAAGCTTTCTTT. Its translation: CASSLKLGQGYVSTEAFF.

The chain joins TRBV6-1 to TRBJ1-4, with 9 bases matching TRBD1. This CDR3 comprises 14 residues. Trimming removed 1 base from V and 7 bases from J; junction bases left unmatched: 1. Germline assignment: CDR1 MNHNS and CDR2 SASEGT. CDR3 bases: TGTGCCAGCAGTGAAGGGACAGGGGTTGAAAAACTGTTTTTT. It codes for CASSEGTGVEKLFF.

The genes are TRBV7-9 and TRBJ2-1, with D uncertain. Trimming stripped 5 bases from V and 10 bases from J, with 9 bases between. The germline V gene encodes CDR1 SEHNR and CDR2 FQNEAQ (reference sequence). CDR3 length: 11 residues. CDR3 DNA sequence: TGTGCCAGCAGCGAGAGAGCGGAGCAGTTCTTC. Translated: CASSERAEQFF.

V usage is TRBV28 and J usage is TRBJ2-1; D is undetermined. Germline CDR1 is MDHEN and CDR2 is SYDVKM. Trimming shortened V by 7 bases and J by 5 bases, and 6 bases separated the two germline ends. This CDR3 comprises 11 residues. CDR3 nucleotide sequence: TGTGCCAGCATGTATAACAATGAGCAGTTCTTC. This encodes CASMYNNEQFF.

The chain recombines TRBV2 with TRBJ2-2; possible D gene TRBD1, 6 bases. Trimming cost V 10 bases and J 2 bases, with 8 bases left between them. Per germline, CDR1 SNHLY and CDR2 FYNNEI. This CDR3 is built from 12 residues. The CDR3 coding sequence is TGTGCCACGGGACAAAACACCGGGGAGCTGTTTTTT. This translates into CATGQNTGELFF.

J is TRBJ2-1 and V is TRBV4-2; no reliable D call. Trimming took off 1 base at V and 2 bases at J, with 0 bases between the two ends. In germline, CDR1 is LGHNA, CDR2 YNFKEQ. The CDR3 consists of 12 residues. This CDR3 reads CASSQAYNEQFF. As DNA, the CDR3 is TGTGCCAGCAGCCAAGCCTACAATGAGCAGTTCTTC.

CDR3: CASSSPGLAGGLAKNIQYF. CDR3 sequence (DNA): TGTGCCAGCAGCAGTCCGGGGCTAGCGGGAGGACTAGCCAAAAACATTCAGTACTTC. This sequence joins TRBV28 and TRBJ2-4; 11 bases fit TRBD2. Germline lookup yields CDR1 MDHEN and CDR2 SYDVKM. V lost 6 bases to trimming and J lost 0 bases; unmatched junction nucleotides: 13. The CDR3 length is 19 residues.

Here the CDR3 reads CAISEGGRSYNEQFF. The CDR3 region has the DNA TGTGCCATCAGTGAGGGAGGCCGCTCCTACAATGAGCAGTTCTTC. The chain has TRBV10-3 and TRBJ2-1, with D perhaps TRBD2 (5 bases). The CDR3 totals 15 residues. The V gene's germline CDR1 is ENHRY and CDR2 SYGVKD. Trimming cost V 2 bases and J 0 bases, with 8 bases left between them.